What follows are 30 T cell receptor beta chains derived from one specimen sequenced in a study of control samples from healthy donors and cancer patients. Clones were sequenced by immunoSEQ multiplex PCR, and TCRdb holds only the in-frame ones, with some missing. The sample includes more than 100,000 clones, approximately 89% of them seen just once. Sequencing input: blood. Receptor source: a man between 18 and 35 years old in good health.

This chain connects TRBV19 to TRBJ2-2, with 7 bases matching TRBD1. The CDR3 length is 14 residues. Germline trimming cut 3 bases from V and 3 bases from J; bases unmatched to any gene: 1. The germline CDR1 and CDR2 sequences are LNHDA and SQIVND (reference sequence). For the CDR3, the DNA is TGTGCCAGTAGTATCACAGGGGACACCGGGGAGCTGTTTTTT. Translating gives CASSITGDTGELFF.

This sequence joins TRBV4-1 and TRBJ1-4; D is unresolved. V lost 1 base and J 10 bases, leaving 16 bases between the germline ends. The CDR3 is 15 amino acids. Germline V gives CDR1 MGHRA, CDR2 YSYEKL. The chain's CDR3 is CASSQGWHIGVKLFF. The CDR3, as DNA: TGCGCCAGCAGCCAAGGGTGGCATATAGGCGTAAAACTGTTTTTT.

The rearrangement uses TRBV3-1 (or the pseudogene TRBV3-2) and TRBJ2-5; a possible D gene is TRBD1 (6 bases). V lost 5 bases to trimming and J lost 3 bases, with 10 bases between them. This CDR3 has 13 amino acids. The germline CDR1 and CDR2 sequences are LGHDT and YNNKEL (reference sequence). The chain's CDR3 is CASSVRQEETQYF. CDR3 in DNA: TGTGCCAGCAGCGTCCGACAGGAAGAGACCCAGTACTTC.

This chain links TRBV7-2 with TRBJ2-7, with 9 bases matching TRBD2. The J segment lost 0 bases and the V segment lost 4 bases, leaving 4 bases of the junction unmatched. Germline CDR1 is SGHTA and CDR2 is FQGNSA. The length of the CDR3 is 15 residues. The CDR3 sequence: CASSWSGGISYEQYF. The CDR3 nucleotides are TGTGCCAGCAGCTGGAGCGGGGGGATCTCCTACGAGCAGTACTTC.

This clone came up once. V gene TRBV19 combines with J gene TRBJ1-4; perhaps TRBD1 as D (5 bases). The germline V gene has CDR1 LNHDA and CDR2 SQIVND (reference sequence). V dropped 5 bases and J dropped 6 bases, with 19 bases sitting between them. The CDR3 length is 16 residues. This chain's CDR3 is CASSQWDPSSDEKLFF. As DNA, the CDR3 is TGTGCCAGTAGTCAGTGGGACCCGTCCTCGGATGAAAAACTGTTTTTT.

The chain is built from TRBV28 and TRBJ2-2; the D call may be TRBD1 or TRBD2 (5 bases each). CDR3 size: 15 residues. Between the trimmed V and J ends, which lost 3 bases and 5 bases, there was a span of 13 bases. CDR1 and CDR2 from the germline V gene are MDHEN and SYDVKM. CDR3 amino acids: CASSFWDGRTGELFF. The CDR3, as DNA: TGTGCCAGCAGTTTTTGGGACGGAAGGACCGGGGAGCTGTTTTTT.

In nucleotides, the CDR3 is TGTGCTAGTGGTTTGGTAGTTCGGGGGGCCAACTATGGCTACACCTTC. Protein sequence: CASGLVVRGANYGYTF. This chain joins TRBV12-5 and TRBJ1-2; D might be TRBD1 (6 bases). CDR1 is LGHNT, CDR2 FRNRAP, per germline. The CDR3 spans 16 residues. V was pared by 0 bases and J by 2 bases, with 13 bases between.

This clone was detected only once. The genes are TRBV7-9 and TRBJ1-1, with a possible D match to TRBD1 (5 bases). In germline, CDR1 is SEHNR, CDR2 FQNEAQ (reference sequence). The CDR3 is 13 residues long. V lost 6 bases and J 3 bases, leaving 11 bases between the germline ends. CDR3 nucleotides: TGTGCCAGCAGGCCAGGGTTGGACACTGAAGCTTTCTTT. Its protein is CASRPGLDTEAFF.

V gene TRBV15 combines with J gene TRBJ2-1, with TRBD2 matching 9 bases. With 0 bases clipped from V and 5 bases from J, the junction kept 8 bases outside the gene matches. The CDR3 contains 17 residues. Germline-derived CDR1 and CDR2 are LNHNV and YYDKDF (reference sequence). DNA of the CDR3: TGTGCCACCAGCAGAGATTTAGGGCGGGGGGGCAACAATGAGCAGTTCTTC. This codes for CATSRDLGRGGNNEQFF.

The J gene is TRBJ1-4, the V gene TRBV6-6; tentative D call: TRBD1 (5 bases). Germline V gene data show CDR1 as MNHNY and CDR2 as SVGAGI (reference sequence). V was trimmed by 2 bases and J by 1 base, leaving 11 bases between them. There are 16 residues in the CDR3. Here the CDR3 DNA reads TGTGCCAGCAGTTACGGGGGATTGTTAACTAATGAAAAACTGTTTTTT. Translated: CASSYGGLLTNEKLFF.

J is TRBJ1-2 and V is TRBV7-3; possibly TRBD1 for D (6 bases). CDR1 is SGHTA and CDR2 is FQGTGA in the germline V gene. CDR3 length equals 14 residues. V lost 1 base and J lost 6, with 12 bases in between. The CDR3 protein is CASSLMGGAHGYTF. CDR3 coding DNA: TGTGCCAGCAGCTTAATGGGGGGCGCGCATGGCTACACCTTC.

This clone was picked up a small number of times. The chain has TRBV30 and TRBJ1-5; a weak D match, TRBD1 (6 bases). The V gene's germline CDR1 is GTSNPN and CDR2 SVGIG (reference sequence). V lost 3 bases to trimming and J lost 9 bases, with 12 bases between them. CDR3 length: 12 residues. This CDR3 is CAWSRARGPQHF. The CDR3 coding sequence is TGTGCCTGGAGCAGGGCCAGGGGGCCCCAGCATTTT.

The chain is built from TRBV29-1 and TRBJ2-3; D is perhaps TRBD2 (6 bases). V lost 8 bases and J lost 6, with 15 bases in between. Germline CDR1 reads SQVTM; CDR2 reads ANQGSEA. The CDR3 loop spans 12 amino acids. As DNA, the CDR3 is TGCAGCCCGGGGCGGGACGGTGATACGCAGTATTTT. Protein sequence: CSPGRDGDTQYF.

The chain has TRBV6-5 and TRBJ2-5, with a tentative D call TRBD2 (7 bases). From germline, CDR1 is MNHEY and CDR2 SVGAGI. V was cut by 0 bases and J by 4 bases, with 12 bases left in between. The CDR3 sequence is 15 residues long. In DNA form, the CDR3 reads TGTGCCAGCAGTTACTCTCAAGGGGGGGGAGAGACCCAGTACTTC. As protein: CASSYSQGGGETQYF.

CDR3 sequence reads: CASSEVWNQPQHF. CDR3 DNA: TGTGCCAGCAGTGAAGTCTGGAATCAGCCCCAGCATTTT. The V call is TRBV6-1, the J call TRBJ1-5; D ambiguous. The CDR3 contains 13 residues. Germline CDR1 reads MNHNS; CDR2 reads SASEGT. Trimming took 1 base from V and 4 from J, leaving 5 bases between them.

The CDR3: CATWTPRNVNTEAFF. The CDR3 coding sequence is TGTGCCACCTGGACACCCAGAAACGTGAACACTGAAGCTTTCTTT. This sequence joins TRBV10-3 and TRBJ1-1; possible D gene TRBD1, 5 bases. V gave up 10 bases and J gave up 0 bases, with 18 bases separating them. The V gene's germline CDR1 is ENHRY and CDR2 SYGVKD. The CDR3 runs to 15 residues.

The DNA for the CDR3 is TGTGCCTGGAGTTGGGACAGGGGTCCGAGGAGCAATCAGCCCCAGCATTTT. It translates to CAWSWDRGPRSNQPQHF. The chain recombines TRBV30 with TRBJ1-5; TRBD1 matches at 10 bases. The CDR3 extends over 17 amino acids. The V segment lost 2 bases and the J segment 1 base; nucleotides outside the gene matches: 8. Germline V lookup: CDR1 GTSNPN, CDR2 SVGIG (reference sequence).

The chain employs TRBV10-3 and TRBJ1-5; D remains ambiguous. CDR1 ENHRY and CDR2 SYGVKD come from the germline V gene. This CDR3 is 12 amino acids long. Trimming cost V 6 bases and J 2 bases, with 5 bases left between them. CDR3 DNA: TGTGCCATCAGATCTGGCAATCAGCCCCAGCATTTT. The encoded protein is CAIRSGNQPQHF.

The gene calls are TRBV27 and TRBJ2-3; 7 positions match TRBD1. V dropped 3 bases and J dropped 2; count of bases not matched to a gene: 8. Germline V gene lookup returns CDR1 MNHEY and CDR2 SMNVEV (reference sequence). The CDR3 length is 16 residues. This chain's CDR3 is CASSFSRGRFTDTQYF. The CDR3 DNA is TGTGCCAGCAGTTTCTCGAGGGGGCGCTTCACAGATACGCAGTATTTT.

The chain combines TRBV10-1 with TRBJ1-5; 8 bases line up with TRBD1. J was trimmed by 9 bases and V by 9 bases; bases with no gene match: 10. The germline V gene encodes CDR1 WNHNN and CDR2 SYGVQD (reference sequence). The CDR3 consists of 13 residues. The CDR3 sequence: CARGTGDVLPQHF. CDR3 in DNA: TGCGCCAGGGGGACAGGTGACGTGTTGCCCCAGCATTTT.

This clone came up once. The chain couples TRBV14 to TRBJ1-2, with D uncertain. Germline V gene lookup returns CDR1 SGHDN and CDR2 FVKESK. Trimming pared 1 base from V and 0 bases from J, leaving 9 bases between. The CDR3 has 15 residues. CDR3 nucleotide sequence: TGTGCCAGCAGCCAAGGAAGGCAGACTAACTATGGCTACACCTTC. Its protein is CASSQGRQTNYGYTF. Combining the CDR3 with reference TRBV14 and TRBJ1-2 gives the whole variable domain EAGVTQFPSHSVIEKGQTVTLRCDPISGHDNLYWYRRVMGKEIKFLLHFVKESKQDESGMPNNRFLAERTGGTYSTLKVQPAELEDSGVYFCASSQGRQTNYGYTFGSGTRLTVV.

The rearrangement joins TRBV5-6 to TRBJ1-5, with TRBD1 as a possible D gene (5 bases). Germline CDR1 SGHDT, CDR2 YYEEEE. The length of the CDR3 is 15 residues. V dropped 4 bases and J dropped 3 bases, with 14 bases sitting between them. CDR3 sequence reads: CASSVGARDNQPQHF. CDR3 in DNA: TGTGCCAGCAGCGTTGGGGCCCGGGACAATCAGCCCCAGCATTTT.

This clone has only a few counts. The chain is built from TRBV6-5 and TRBJ1-1; 7 bases line up with TRBD1. Per the germline V gene, CDR1 is MNHEY and CDR2 is SVGAGI. The CDR3 has 15 residues. V trimming: 6 bases; J trimming: 1 base; junction bases outside the gene matches: 8. The CDR3 reads CASRINRGWNTEAFF. CDR3 nucleotide sequence: TGTGCCAGCAGAATTAACAGGGGATGGAACACTGAAGCTTTCTTT.

The chain employs TRBV2 and TRBJ1-4, with D possibly TRBD1 on 5 matching bases. Between the trimmed V and J ends, which lost 3 bases and 2 bases, there was a span of 13 bases. Looked up from germline, CDR1 is SNHLY and CDR2 is FYNNEI. The CDR3 has 16 amino acids. The CDR3, as DNA: TGTGCCAGCAGTGAGGGGGGGTTTAGGACTAATGAAAAACTGTTTTTT. Encoded protein: CASSEGGFRTNEKLFF.

This chain uses TRBV4-1 with TRBJ1-5; TRBD1 aligns across 8 bases. The CDR3 totals 19 residues. Per the germline V gene, CDR1 is MGHRA and CDR2 is YSYEKL. V lost 0 bases, J lost 1 base, and 11 bases stayed unmatched. CDR3 in amino acids: CASSQDPPTGDRSNQPQHF. CDR3 DNA sequence: TGCGCCAGCAGCCAAGATCCCCCGACAGGGGATCGAAGCAATCAGCCCCAGCATTTT.

This clone was observed a single time. J is TRBJ1-4 and V is TRBV27, with TRBD1 matching 9 bases. The CDR3 totals 17 residues. V trimming: 3 bases; J trimming: 6 bases; junction bases outside the gene matches: 11. Germline assignment: CDR1 MNHEY and CDR2 SMNVEV (reference sequence). In nucleotides, the CDR3 is TGTGCCAGCAGTTTGTCCACACCGGGACAGGGTCATGAAAAACTGTTTTTT. Translating gives CASSLSTPGQGHEKLFF.

V is TRBV29-1 and J is TRBJ2-2; D not resolved. The length of the CDR3 is 14 residues. The ends were cut back, 1 base at V and 1 base at J, with 7 bases in the middle. Germline V lookup: CDR1 SQVTM, CDR2 ANQGSEA. The CDR3, as DNA: TGCAGCGTTGAAGGGCCGTTGAACACCGGGGAGCTGTTTTTT. It is translated as CSVEGPLNTGELFF.

This chain links TRBV4-2 with TRBJ2-5; 8 positions agree with TRBD2. The CDR3 totals 18 residues. With V trimmed by 3 bases and J by 2 bases, 14 bases remained unmatched. Germline V gene data show CDR1 as LGHNA and CDR2 as YNFKEQ. The DNA of the CDR3 is TGTGCCAGCAGCCACGACCCGCGCGCGGGGGGCTATCAAGAGACCCAGTACTTC. Protein: CASSHDPRAGGYQETQYF.

This chain links TRBV5-1 with TRBJ1-2, with 8 bases that match TRBD1. Germline V CDR1 and CDR2: SGHRS, YFSETQ. The V segment lost 1 base and the J segment 3 bases; nucleotides outside the gene matches: 11. The CDR3 is made up of 17 amino acids. CDR3 residues: CASSLIPGGDGDYGYTF. CDR3 sequence (DNA): TGCGCCAGCAGCTTGATCCCAGGGGGCGACGGGGACTATGGCTACACCTTC.

The genes are TRBV19 and TRBJ2-2, with TRBD1 matching 11 bases. Germline trimming cut 4 bases from V and 1 base from J; bases unmatched to any gene: 8. The CDR3 is 18 residues long. In germline, CDR1 is LNHDA, CDR2 SQIVND (reference sequence). CDR3 residues: CASSNLLGTGGNTGELFF. The CDR3 DNA reads as TGTGCCAGTAGTAACCTGTTGGGGACAGGGGGGAACACCGGGGAGCTGTTTTTT.